Presented here are 5 T cell receptor beta chains from one specimen sequenced in a study of Graves' ophthalmopathy and Graves' hyperthyroidism. Investigators amplified TCR beta CDR3 regions from RNA transcripts. After a first-round RT-PCR with HTBI primers, a second-round multiplex PCR was run. TCRdb independently ran MiXCR on the multiplex PCR reads; one entry per CDR3 protein. Altogether 680,000 or so distinct CDR3 sequences are present, about a fifth being singletons, with the ten largest covering approximately 7.7%. The sequenced sample was peripheral blood. These receptors were collected from a woman aged 18-29 years with stable Graves' hyperthyroidism. Some clones in this sample may be carry-over from other donors' samples.

This clonotype was detected many times. The chain is built from TRBV12-3 or TRBV12-4 and TRBJ1-1, with no clear D. The ends were cut back, 6 bases at V and 1 base at J, with 12 bases in the middle. CDR3 size: 14 residues. The chain's CDR3 is CASSFDGPNTEAFF. CDR3 nucleotide sequence: TGTGCCAGCAGCTTTGACGGACCGAACACTGAAGCTTTCTTT.

V and J are TRBV20-1 and TRBJ2-7; 15 nucleotides match TRBD2. Trimming cost V 6 bases and J 6 bases; bases outside gene matches: 9. The CDR3 runs 15 residues. The germline V gene encodes CDR1 DFQATT and CDR2 SNEGSKA (reference sequence). As DNA, the CDR3 is TGCAGTGCAAGGACTAGCGGGGGGGTTTTGGGCGAGCAGTACTTC. Translated: CSARTSGGVLGEQYF.

This clonotype came up many times. For the CDR3, the DNA is TGTGCCAGCAGTGAACTAGCGCAGGGGGGTGATGGTGGGTATGGCTACACCTTC. Amino acids: CASSELAQGGDGGYGYTF. The V and J genes are TRBV6-1 and TRBJ1-2, with 7 bases fitting TRBD1. V was clipped by 2 bases and J by 5 bases; unmatched bases: 17. Germline CDR1 MNHNS, CDR2 SASEGT. The CDR3 is 18 amino acids.

This clonotype showed up many times. This chain uses TRBV12-3 or TRBV12-4 with TRBJ2-7, with 9 nucleotides matching TRBD1. CDR3 size: 13 residues. V lost 5 bases and J lost 5; bases outside the gene matches: 4. This chain's CDR3 is CASSETGGDEQYF. DNA of the CDR3: TGTGCCAGCAGTGAGACAGGGGGGGACGAGCAGTACTTC.

Many counts were recorded for this clonotype. At one of its ends the junction is not consistent with the germline gene, which may arise from a read error. The chain combines TRBV7-9 with TRBJ1-1; no clear D. Per germline, CDR1 SEHNR and CDR2 FQNEAQ (reference sequence). The CDR3 extends over 13 amino acids. The CDR3: CASSTAPNTEASF. The CDR3 DNA reads TGTGCCAGCAGCACCGCCCCGAACACTGAAGCTTCCTTT. The variable domain in full, with the rest retrieved from reference TRBV7-9 and TRBJ1-1, is DTGVSQNPRHKITKRGQNVTFRCDPISEHNRLYWYRQTLGQGPEFLTYFQNEAQLEKSRLLSDRFSAERPKGSFSTLEIQRTEQGDSAMYLCASSTAPNTEASFGQGTRLTVV.